One sample yielded the 16 T cell receptor beta chains listed below, sequenced in a study of CXCR3 chemokines and chemotherapy response in bladder cancer. TCRdb re-called the PCR reads through MiXCR, storing one row per CDR3 protein. The sample records about 8,100 distinct CDR3 sequences, around 13% being singletons. Collection of the sample occurred from a patient whose treatment included neoadjuvant chemotherapy. These receptors all come from a human donor with bladder cancer that responded to neoadjuvant chemotherapy.

This clonotype rates as medium-sized (0.01 to 0.1%). This chain links TRBV6-1 with TRBJ2-5, with D perhaps TRBD1 (6 bases). Looked up from germline, CDR1 is MNHNS and CDR2 is SASEGT. Trimming took off 9 bases at V and 5 bases at J, with 16 bases between the two ends. CDR3 length: 13 amino acids. The CDR3 protein is CARGAMGEETQYF. CDR3 bases: TGTGCCAGGGGGGCGATGGGTGAGGAGACCCAGTACTTC.

This clonotype was seen many times. This chain links TRBV7-9 with TRBJ2-7, with D perhaps being TRBD1 or TRBD2 (5 bases each). Trimming took 0 bases from V and 1 from J, leaving 13 bases between them. Germline V gene sequence: CDR1 SEHNR, CDR2 FQNEAQ (reference sequence). CDR3 length: 16 residues. CDR3 amino acids: CASSLALGTYSYEQYF. DNA for the CDR3: TGTGCCAGCAGCTTAGCGCTTGGGACCTATTCCTACGAGCAGTACTTC.

The table lists this clonotype with many counts. The V gene is TRBV29-1, the J gene TRBJ2-2; D gene ambiguous. CDR3 length: 12 amino acids. Germline V gene sequence: CDR1 SQVTM, CDR2 ANQGSEA. The V end lost 5 bases, the J end lost 3 bases, and 7 bases lay between the germline ends. The CDR3 DNA sequence: TGCAGCGTTTTTAGGGACACCGGGGAGCTGTTTTTT. Translation gives CSVFRDTGELFF.

There are many counts of this clonotype. This chain joins TRBV6-5 and TRBJ1-2; 9 bases align to TRBD1. CDR1 MNHEY and CDR2 SVGAGI come from the germline V gene. V was pared by 2 bases and J by 13 bases, with 8 bases of the junction left unmatched. CDR3 length equals 13 residues. The DNA for the CDR3 is TGTGCCAGCAGTTACGGGACAGGGTCCCCCATCACCTTC. Translation: CASSYGTGSPITF.

This clonotype was observed at least ten times. The chain joins TRBV5-4 to TRBJ2-3, with D uncertain. Germline CDR1 reads SGHNT; CDR2 reads YYREEE (reference sequence). Trimming took off 3 bases at V and 9 bases at J, with 14 bases between the two ends. The CDR3 is 13 amino acids. The CDR3 coding sequence is TGTGCCAGCAGCTCGGATCACGCCGTAACGCAGTATTTT. It specifies CASSSDHAVTQYF.

The CDR3 is CASTLTRGRGPGFSNQPQHF. The CDR3 DNA follows: TGTGCCAGCACCCTAACTCGGGGGCGCGGGCCGGGCTTTAGCAATCAGCCCCAGCATTTT. The chain carries TRBV5-6 and TRBJ1-5; possibly TRBD1 for D (6 bases). There are 20 residues in the CDR3. The V gene's germline CDR1 is SGHDT and CDR2 YYEEEE. V was cut by 6 bases and J by 0 bases, with 28 bases left in between.

This clonotype has a count of ten or more. The chain couples TRBV7-9 to TRBJ1-4; no clear D gene. Germline CDR1 and CDR2: SEHNR and FQNEAQ (reference sequence). The CDR3 spans 13 residues. Trimming removed 11 bases at V and 0 bases at J, with 10 bases between. DNA for the CDR3: TGTGCCGGGAGTCGCTCAACTAATGAAAAACTGTTTTTT. Protein: CAGSRSTNEKLFF.

This clonotype came up a few times. The chain uses TRBV12-3 or TRBV12-4 and TRBJ1-1; 7 bases agree with TRBD1. V lost 7 bases and J lost 0; bases outside the gene matches: 5. This CDR3 is 14 amino acids long. DNA of the CDR3: TGTGCCAGCAATTTGGGACAGCTGAACACTGAAGCTTTCTTT. Residues: CASNLGQLNTEAFF.

The sample holds a few counts of this clonotype. The chain has TRBV30 and TRBJ2-3, with D uncertain. V shed 2 bases and J shed 4 bases, with 10 bases lying between them. Germline lookup yields CDR1 GTSNPN and CDR2 SVGIG (reference sequence). This CDR3 spans 13 amino acids. CDR3 amino acids: CAWSLAAPDTQYF. The CDR3 coding sequence is TGTGCCTGGAGTTTGGCGGCCCCAGATACGCAGTATTTT.

This clonotype was observed at least ten times. The chain links TRBV6-1 to TRBJ1-3, with D maybe TRBD1 (5 bases). V shed 2 bases and J shed 4 bases, with 9 bases lying between them. The CDR3 totals 14 residues. Germline loops: CDR1 MNHNS, CDR2 SASEGT. The CDR3 nucleotides are TGTGCCAGCAGTGAACAGGGAGGAGGAAACACCATATATTTT. It encodes CASSEQGGGNTIYF.

Ten or more counts support this clonotype. The rearrangement joins TRBV15 to TRBJ1-1, with D maybe TRBD1 (5 bases). From germline, CDR1 is LNHNV and CDR2 YYDKDF (reference sequence). This CDR3 is built from 13 residues. V gave up 5 bases and J gave up 1 base, with 8 bases separating them. The CDR3 loop is CATSFTGNTEAFF. CDR3 nucleotides: TGTGCCACCAGCTTTACAGGGAACACTGAAGCTTTCTTT.

This clonotype showed up many times. The rearrangement uses TRBV6-6 and TRBJ2-2; the match to TRBD2 covers 11 bases. Trimming removed 6 bases from V and 1 base from J; junction bases left unmatched: 1. Germline loops: CDR1 MNHNY, CDR2 SVGAGI (reference sequence). This CDR3 comprises 15 residues. DNA of the CDR3: TGTGCCAGCAGCCTAGCGGGGGGGAACACCGGGGAGCTGTTTTTT. It codes for CASSLAGGNTGELFF.

This clonotype was counted ten times or more. This rearrangement joins TRBV19 to TRBJ1-5; TRBD1 is a possible D gene (6 bases). Germline V gives CDR1 LNHDA, CDR2 SQIVND (reference sequence). CDR3 length: 14 residues. V gave up 10 bases and J gave up 7 bases, with 20 bases separating them. The CDR3 nucleotides read TGTGCCACCCTACCCTGGGGGCAGGGCCAGCCCCAGCATTTT. Translation: CATLPWGQGQPQHF.

This clonotype was observed many times. The rearrangement joins TRBV18 to TRBJ2-2; 10 positions match TRBD2. V shed 1 base, J shed 3 bases, and the junction held 2 bases outside the gene matches. From germline, CDR1 is KGHSH and CDR2 LQKENI. The CDR3 runs 16 residues. In DNA form, the CDR3 reads TGTGCCAGCTCACCACGGCTAGCGGGGGACACCGGGGAGCTGTTTTTT. It translates to CASSPRLAGDTGELFF.

This clonotype is judged medium-sized (0.01 to 0.1%). This sequence joins TRBV19 and TRBJ1-2; 7 bases fit TRBD1. The V gene's germline CDR1 is LNHDA and CDR2 SQIVND (reference sequence). V trimming: 6 bases; J trimming: 4 bases; junction bases outside the gene matches: 11. The CDR3 length is 15 residues. In nucleotides, the CDR3 is TGTGCCAGTAGGGGGACGACAGGGATGTTCTATGGCTACACCTTC. It encodes CASRGTTGMFYGYTF. Variable domain in full (rest from reference TRBV19 and TRBJ1-2): DGGITQSPKYLFRKEGQNVTLSCEQNLNHDAMYWYRQDPGQGLRLIYYSQIVNDFQKGDIAEGYSVSREKKESFPLTVTSAQKNPTAFYLCASRGTTGMFYGYTFGSGTRLTVV.

This clonotype was counted ten times or more. The chain couples TRBV12-3 or TRBV12-4 to TRBJ2-6; D assignment may be TRBD1 or TRBD2 (5 bases each). The CDR3 runs 16 residues. Trimming removed 4 bases from V and 2 bases from J, with 12 bases in between. The CDR3 nucleotides read TGTGCCAGCAGTTCAACTGGGGGTACTGGGGCCAACGTCCTGACTTTC. The encoded protein is CASSSTGGTGANVLTF.